Presented here are 6 T cell receptor beta chains from one specimen sequenced in a study of cytomegalovirus exposure and HLA in healthy donors. In the PCR, 60 Vbeta and 13 Jbeta primers were used. TCRdb's table, derived via immunoSEQ multiplex PCR, lists solely in-frame clones and lacks some. The sample has more than 200,000 clones; 65% to 90% are singletons. What was sequenced was PBMCs. These receptors were obtained from a girl between 5 and 17 years old in good health and CMV-seronegative.

The chain carries TRBV6-5 and TRBJ1-1; D perhaps matches TRBD1 (5 bases). The CDR3 totals 14 residues. Trimming cost V 2 bases and J 4 bases, with 11 bases left between them. Germline CDR1 and CDR2: MNHEY and SVGAGI. The chain's CDR3 is CASSYGGEGTEAFF. The CDR3 DNA sequence: TGTGCCAGCAGTTACGGGGGGGAGGGCACTGAAGCTTTCTTT.

The chain combines TRBV11-2 with TRBJ2-1; D not certain. CDR3 size: 13 residues. Trimming left V 5 bases short and J 3 bases short, with 8 bases between. Per the germline V gene, CDR1 is SGHAT and CDR2 is FQNNGV. The CDR3 DNA is TGTGCCAGCAGCCTACGCGACTACAATGAGCAGTTCTTC. This encodes CASSLRDYNEQFF.

The chain employs TRBV7-6 and TRBJ1-1; D perhaps matches TRBD1 (6 bases). This CDR3 contains 13 residues. Germline V gene lookup returns CDR1 SGHVS and CDR2 FNYEAQ. Trimming shortened V by 4 bases and J by 5 bases, and 11 bases separated the two germline ends. This CDR3 is CASSSERGTEAFF. Here the CDR3 DNA reads TGTGCCAGCAGCTCCGAAAGGGGGACTGAAGCTTTCTTT.

The chain uses TRBV7-3 and TRBJ2-3; 11 nucleotides align to TRBD2. Trimming removed 5 bases from V and 3 bases from J; junction bases left unmatched: 7. The CDR3 has 16 residues. From germline, CDR1 is SGHTA and CDR2 FQGTGA. CDR3 region: CASSLLAGGQTDTQYF. DNA of the CDR3: TGTGCCAGCAGCCTTCTAGCGGGGGGCCAGACAGATACGCAGTATTTT.

There are a few counts of this clone. The chain has TRBV4-2 and TRBJ1-5; 7 bases fit TRBD1. The CDR3 sequence is 16 residues long. The junction had 6 bases not matched to a gene; V was cut back by 1 base and J by 3 bases. Germline CDR1 reads LGHNA; CDR2 reads YNFKEQ. The CDR3 protein is CASSQGRQGLNQPQHF. Written as DNA, the CDR3 is TGTGCCAGCAGCCAAGGTCGACAGGGCCTCAATCAGCCCCAGCATTTT.

The chain recombines TRBV7-9 with TRBJ2-3, with 8 bases identical to TRBD1. Trimming at V came to 7 bases and at J to 3 bases, leaving 9 bases not matched to a gene. In germline, CDR1 is SEHNR, CDR2 FQNEAQ (reference sequence). The CDR3 loop spans 15 amino acids. The CDR3 here is CASTPDRDKTDTQYF. In DNA form, the CDR3 reads TGTGCCAGCACCCCGGACAGGGACAAGACAGATACGCAGTATTTT. The full variable domain, completed using reference TRBV7-9 and TRBJ2-3, is DTGVSQNPRHKITKRGQNVTFRCDPISEHNRLYWYRQTLGQGPEFLTYFQNEAQLEKSRLLSDRFSAERPKGSFSTLEIQRTEQGDSAMYLCASTPDRDKTDTQYFGPGTRLTVL.